In its sample, the clone carrying this T cell receptor (beta chain) was seen a few times. Antigen: not known. The entry originates in a study of cytomegalovirus exposure and HLA in healthy donors. Study context: Researchers previously reported finding fewer than 140 million unique TCR beta sequences from roughly 180 million T cells.

It was with 60 Vbeta and 13 Jbeta primers that the PCR ran. Generated by immunoSEQ multiplex PCR, the TCRdb table keeps only in-frame clones and is missing some. The profile shows about 65,000 clones, 55% to 65% of them singletons. Germline CDR1 and CDR2: MGHRA and YSYEKL. The CDR3 is 15 amino acids. The ends lost 5 bases at V and 4 bases at J; junction bases unmatched: 9. Study observations and caveats: Among immune exposure information, only CMV serostatus was available. Certain sequence variants were highly shared and formed a cluster, and this cluster was likely a sequencing artifact.

The chain uses TRBV4-1 and TRBJ2-7, with TRBD2 matching 9 bases. Sequencing was performed on PBMCs. The clonotype was recovered from a man aged 25 to 40 in good health and CMV-seronegative. CDR3 nucleotides: TGCGCCAGCAGCGAAGGGTGGCTAGCGGGGTACGAGCAGTACTTC. As protein: CASSEGWLAGYEQYF.